One and the same sample provided the 8 T cell receptor beta chains below, sequenced in a study of T cells in Graves' hyperthyroidism and ophthalmopathy. From RNA transcripts, TCR beta CDR3 regions were amplified. The HTBI primer set served for first-round RT-PCR of the TCR CDR3. One entry per CDR3 protein results from TCRdb running MiXCR on the multiplex PCR reads. The sample records fewer than 550,000 distinct CDR3 sequences, around 16% being singletons. The specimen sequenced was blood. These receptors originate from a woman between 18 and 29 years old with Graves' hyperthyroidism.

This clonotype was counted ten times or more. The V and J genes are TRBV4-1 and TRBJ2-5; no clear D. The CDR3 has 15 amino acids. V lost 5 bases, J lost 0 bases, and 13 bases lay in between. From germline, CDR1 is MGHRA and CDR2 YSYEKL. CDR3 sequence (DNA): TGCGCCAGCAGCGAGAGGTCGGGTTACCAAGAGACCCAGTACTTC. Its translation: CASSERSGYQETQYF.

A remark on this clonotype: This could be a read error, since a much larger clone is one nucleotide away. The chain links TRBV12-3 or TRBV12-4 to TRBJ2-7; 12 nucleotides line up with TRBD2. This CDR3 has 14 amino acids. The CDR3 DNA reads TGTACCAGCAGTACTAGCGGGAGGTCCTACGAGCAGTACTTC. It is translated as CTSSTSGRSYEQYF.

This clonotype was observed at least ten times. This chain connects TRBV4-1 to TRBJ2-7; D remains ambiguous. The CDR3 is 14 amino acids. Germline V lookup: CDR1 MGHRA, CDR2 YSYEKL. Trimming stripped 0 bases from V and 0 bases from J, with 6 bases between. The DNA of the CDR3 is TGCGCCAGCAGCCAAGACCCCAGCTCCTACGAGCAGTACTTC. Protein sequence: CASSQDPSSYEQYF.

The CDR3 loop reads CASSQTALNTEAFF. CDR3 bases: TGTGCCAGCAGCCAGACCGCTTTGAACACTGAAGCTTTCTTT. The chain joins TRBV7-9 to TRBJ1-1; D gene unclear. The CDR3 contains 14 residues. Germline CDR1 reads SEHNR; CDR2 reads FQNEAQ (reference sequence). Trimming stripped 5 bases from V and 0 bases from J, with 10 bases between.

This clonotype was observed many times. The chain employs TRBV7-3 and TRBJ1-2, with D uncertain. Trimming left V 2 bases short and J 0 bases short, with 10 bases between. The CDR3 extends over 15 amino acids. CDR1 SGHTA and CDR2 FQGTGA come from the germline V gene. Here the CDR3 DNA reads TGTGCCAGCAGCTTATCGGCAGGATCTAACTATGGCTACACCTTC. Its protein product is CASSLSAGSNYGYTF.

This clonotype has ten or more counts. V usage is TRBV5-5 and J usage is TRBJ2-7, with 13 positions matching TRBD2. Trimming took 2 bases from V and 7 from J; bases not matched to a gene: 6. The CDR3 has 15 residues. CDR1 is SGHKS and CDR2 is YYEKEE in the germline V gene (reference sequence). CDR3 DNA sequence: TGTGCCAGCAGCTTAACTAGCGGGAGGGCCGGGGAGCAGTACTTC. Amino acids: CASSLTSGRAGEQYF.

A few counts support this clonotype. The rearrangement uses TRBV20-1 and TRBJ1-4, with no clear D. The germline V gene has CDR1 DFQATT and CDR2 SNEGSKA (reference sequence). The CDR3 is 15 amino acids. V was trimmed by 0 bases and J by 5 bases, leaving 13 bases between them. CDR3 residues: CSARDPRRENEKLFF. CDR3 nucleotide sequence: TGCAGTGCTAGAGATCCCAGGAGGGAGAATGAAAAACTGTTTTTT.

This clonotype was counted at least ten times. The chain uses TRBV29-1 and TRBJ1-1; 7 bases align to TRBD1. J lost 0 bases, V lost 3 bases, and 1 base had no gene match. Per germline, CDR1 SQVTM and CDR2 ANQGSEA. This CDR3 is built from 13 residues. CDR3 loop: CSVEDRMNTEAFF. CDR3 nucleotides: TGCAGCGTTGAGGACAGGATGAACACTGAAGCTTTCTTT.